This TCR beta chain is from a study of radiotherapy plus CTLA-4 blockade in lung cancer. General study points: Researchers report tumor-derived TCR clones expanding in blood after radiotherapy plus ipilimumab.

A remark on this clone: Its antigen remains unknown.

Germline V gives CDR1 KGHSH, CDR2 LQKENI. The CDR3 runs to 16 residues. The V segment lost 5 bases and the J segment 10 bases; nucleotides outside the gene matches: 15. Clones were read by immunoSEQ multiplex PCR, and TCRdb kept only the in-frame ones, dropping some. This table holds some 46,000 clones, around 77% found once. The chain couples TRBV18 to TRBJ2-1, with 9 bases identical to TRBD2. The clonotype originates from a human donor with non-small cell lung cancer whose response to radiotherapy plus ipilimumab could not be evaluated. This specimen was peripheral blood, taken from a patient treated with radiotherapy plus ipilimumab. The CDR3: CASSVTSGPASGEQFF. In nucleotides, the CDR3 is TGTGCCAGCTCAGTTACTAGCGGGCCGGCGTCAGGGGAGCAGTTCTTC.